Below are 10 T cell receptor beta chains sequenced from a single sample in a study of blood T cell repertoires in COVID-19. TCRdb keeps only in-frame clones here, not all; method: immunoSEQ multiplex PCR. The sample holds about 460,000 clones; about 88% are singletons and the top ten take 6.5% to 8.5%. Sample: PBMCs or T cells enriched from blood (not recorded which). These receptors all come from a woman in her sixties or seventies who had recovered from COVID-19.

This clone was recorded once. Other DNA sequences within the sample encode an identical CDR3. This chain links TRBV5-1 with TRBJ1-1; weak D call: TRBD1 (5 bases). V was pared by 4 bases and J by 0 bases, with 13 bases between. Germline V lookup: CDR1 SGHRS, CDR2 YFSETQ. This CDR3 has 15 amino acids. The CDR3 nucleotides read TGCGCCAGCAGCCCTGGGGGGACGTTGAACACTGAAGCTTTCTTT. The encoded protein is CASSPGGTLNTEAFF.

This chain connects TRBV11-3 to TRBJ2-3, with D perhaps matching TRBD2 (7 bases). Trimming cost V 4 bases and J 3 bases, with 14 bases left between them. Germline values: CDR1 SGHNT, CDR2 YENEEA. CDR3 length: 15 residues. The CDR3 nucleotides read TGTGCCAGCAGCTGGGGGGGGGCCGAGACAGATACGCAGTATTTT. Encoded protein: CASSWGGAETDTQYF.

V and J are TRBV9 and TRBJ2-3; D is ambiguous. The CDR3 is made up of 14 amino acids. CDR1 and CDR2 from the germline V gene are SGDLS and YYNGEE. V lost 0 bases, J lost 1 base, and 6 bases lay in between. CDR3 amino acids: CASSVDLGTDTQYF. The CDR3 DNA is TGTGCCAGCAGCGTAGATCTCGGCACAGATACGCAGTATTTT.

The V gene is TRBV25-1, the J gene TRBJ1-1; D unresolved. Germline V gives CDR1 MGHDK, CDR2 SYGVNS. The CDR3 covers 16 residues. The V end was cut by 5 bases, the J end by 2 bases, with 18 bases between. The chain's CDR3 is CASSSGDPSVNTEAFF. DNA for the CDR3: TGTGCCAGCAGTAGCGGTGACCCAAGTGTAAACACTGAAGCTTTCTTT.

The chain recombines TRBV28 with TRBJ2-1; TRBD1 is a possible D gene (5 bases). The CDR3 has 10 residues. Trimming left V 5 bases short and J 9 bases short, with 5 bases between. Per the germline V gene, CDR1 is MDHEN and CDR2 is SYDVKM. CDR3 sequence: CASSRGEQFF. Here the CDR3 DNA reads TGTGCCAGCAGTAGGGGTGAGCAGTTCTTC.

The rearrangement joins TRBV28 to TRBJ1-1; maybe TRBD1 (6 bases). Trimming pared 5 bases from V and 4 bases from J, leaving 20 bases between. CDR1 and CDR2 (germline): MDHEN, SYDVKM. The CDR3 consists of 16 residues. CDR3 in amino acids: CASSPPGQLIRTEAFF. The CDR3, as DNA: TGTGCCAGCAGTCCACCGGGACAATTAATTCGCACTGAAGCTTTCTTT.

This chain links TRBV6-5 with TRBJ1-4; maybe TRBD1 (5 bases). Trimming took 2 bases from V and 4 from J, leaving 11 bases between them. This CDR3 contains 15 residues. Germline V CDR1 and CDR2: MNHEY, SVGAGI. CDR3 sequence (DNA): TGTGCCAGCAGTTACAATGCAGGGAATAATGAAAAACTGTTTTTT. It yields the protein CASSYNAGNNEKLFF.

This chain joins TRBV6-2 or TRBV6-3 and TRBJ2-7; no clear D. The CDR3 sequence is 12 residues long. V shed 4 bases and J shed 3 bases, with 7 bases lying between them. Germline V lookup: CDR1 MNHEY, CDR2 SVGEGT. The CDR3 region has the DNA TGTGCCAGCAGTTTCTCCGGCTACGAGCAGTACGTC. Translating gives CASSFSGYEQYV.

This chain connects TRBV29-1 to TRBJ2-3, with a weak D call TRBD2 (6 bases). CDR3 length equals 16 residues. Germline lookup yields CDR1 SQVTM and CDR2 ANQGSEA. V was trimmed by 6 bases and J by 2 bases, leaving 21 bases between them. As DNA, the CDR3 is TGCAGCGTCGCCGGCGGGGCTCCGGACATCACAGATACGCAGTATTTT. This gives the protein CSVAGGAPDITDTQYF.

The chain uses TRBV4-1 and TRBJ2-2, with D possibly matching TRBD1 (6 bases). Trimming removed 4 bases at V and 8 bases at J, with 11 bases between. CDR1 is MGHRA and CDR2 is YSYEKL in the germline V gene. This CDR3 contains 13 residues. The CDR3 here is CASSPQGLGELFF. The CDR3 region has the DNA TGCGCCAGCAGCCCACAGGGATTGGGGGAGCTGTTTTTT.